This T cell receptor beta chain was observed in a study of T-cell memory formation after mild COVID-19. Study overall: Clusters were largely donor specific. Regarding the study as a whole: Some responding clones appeared in pre-infection memory, suggesting cross-reactive memory joined.

This clonotype has more than one count but fewer than ten. Its antigen is still unknown. TCRdb used MiXCR to reprocess the 5' RACE reads, holding one entry per CDR3 protein. The sample holds around 310,000 distinct CDR3 sequences, around 15% seen once. The V gene's germline CDR1 is MGHRA and CDR2 YSYEKL. CDR3 length: 17 amino acids. The V gene lost 1 base and the J gene lost 2 bases, with 17 bases spanning the gap. The chain links TRBV4-1 to TRBJ1-2, with no clear D. The sample was PBMCs or a T cell subset sorted from them (not recorded which). The receptor comes from a young man who had mild COVID-19 (a few samples of this study predate the infection). Cell type and time point are not known. As DNA, the CDR3 is TGCGCCAGCAGCCAAGCAGCGGGAGGACCTTGGAACTATGGCTACACCTTC. Protein sequence: CASSQAAGGPWNYGYTF.